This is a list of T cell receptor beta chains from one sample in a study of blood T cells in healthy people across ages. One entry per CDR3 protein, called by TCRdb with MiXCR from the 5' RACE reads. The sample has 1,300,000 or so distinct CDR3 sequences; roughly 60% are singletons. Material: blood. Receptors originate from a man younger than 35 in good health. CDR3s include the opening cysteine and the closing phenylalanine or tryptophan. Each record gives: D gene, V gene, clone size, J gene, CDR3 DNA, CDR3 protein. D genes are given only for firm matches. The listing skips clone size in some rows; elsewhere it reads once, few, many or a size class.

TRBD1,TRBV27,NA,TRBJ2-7,TGTGCCAGCCAACGTGGGACAGGGGAGTCGTACGAGCAGTACTTC,CASQRGTGESYEQYF
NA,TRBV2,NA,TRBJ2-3,TGTGCCAGCAGCGTATATGAGGGAACCACAGATACGCAGTATTTT,CASSVYEGTTDTQYF
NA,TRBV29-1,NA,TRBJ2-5,TGCAGCGTTGAAGTAGACGTAGGCGAGACCCAGTACTTC,CSVEVDVGETQYF
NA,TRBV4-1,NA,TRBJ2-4,TGCGCCAGCAGCCAGGTACAGGGAAACATTCAGTACTTC,CASSQVQGNIQYF
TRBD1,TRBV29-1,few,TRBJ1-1,TGCAGCGTCCACCGTCAGGGGGTGAACACTGAAGCTTTCTTT,CSVHRQGVNTEAFF
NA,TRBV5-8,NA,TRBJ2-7,TGTGCCAGCAGCCGGGCTAGCTCCCCCTACTACGAGCAGTACTTC,CASSRASSPYYEQYF
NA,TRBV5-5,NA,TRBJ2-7,TGTGCCAGCAGCTTGGAGGTCAGGACACCAGGCTACGAGCAGTACTTC,CASSLEVRTPGYEQYF
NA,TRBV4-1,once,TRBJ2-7,TGCGCCGGCAGTCCAGGAATCCGAACCTACGAGCAGTACTTC,CAGSPGIRTYEQYF
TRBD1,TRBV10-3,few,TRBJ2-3,TGTGCCGCGTCCCGGGACAGGGTCCCAGATACGCAGTATTTT,CAASRDRVPDTQYF
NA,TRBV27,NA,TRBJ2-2,TGTGCCAGCAGTCCCTTGAGTGTGAAGGGCGGGGGGGAGCTGTTTTTT,CASSPLSVKGGGELFF
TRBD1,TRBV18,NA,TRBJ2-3,TGTGCCAGCTCACCCAGGACAGGGGATGGGGCAGATACGCAGTATTTT,CASSPRTGDGADTQYF
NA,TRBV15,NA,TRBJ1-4,TGTGCCACCAGCAGCCCGCAGAGAGAAAAACTGTTTTTT,CATSSPQREKLFF
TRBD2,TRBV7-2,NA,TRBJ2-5,TGTGCCAGCAGCATCTTAGCGGGGACTTGGGAGACCCAGTACTTC,CASSILAGTWETQYF
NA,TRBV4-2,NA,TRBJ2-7,TGTGCCAGCAGCCAAGGCTTCTCCCGGGTCGAGCAGTACTTC,CASSQGFSRVEQYF
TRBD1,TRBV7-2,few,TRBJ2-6,TGTGCCAGCAGCTCGACGCGACAGGGGGCCCTGTCTGGGGCCAACGTCCTGACTTTC,CASSSTRQGALSGANVLTF
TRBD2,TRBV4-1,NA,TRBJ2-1,TGCGCCAGCAGCCAAGTGCTCGCGGGAGCCAGCTACAATGAGCAGTTCTTC,CASSQVLAGASYNEQFF
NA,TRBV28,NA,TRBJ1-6,TGTGCCAGCAGCCGGGGGGGGACCAGTTCACCCCTCCACTTT,CASSRGGTSSPLHF
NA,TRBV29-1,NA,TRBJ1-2,TGCAGCGCTGTCCCCGACGGAGACTATGGCTACACCTTC,CSAVPDGDYGYTF
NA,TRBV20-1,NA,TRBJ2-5,TGCAGTGCCCATCACTGGAGGGAAGAGACCCAGTACTTC,CSAHHWREETQYF
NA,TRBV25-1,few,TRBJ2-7,TGTGCCAGCAGGGGGAGCGGGTTGGGCTACGAGCAGTACTTC,CASRGSGLGYEQYF
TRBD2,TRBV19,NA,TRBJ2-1,TGTGCCAGTAGTATGAACGGTATAGACGCGGGGGGTAGGAATGAGCAGTTCTTC,CASSMNGIDAGGRNEQFF
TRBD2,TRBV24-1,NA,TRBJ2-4,TGTGCCACCAGTGATTCGGCCCAGCGGGAGGCTAAAGAAAACATTCAGTACTTC,CATSDSAQREAKENIQYF
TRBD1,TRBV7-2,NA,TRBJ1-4,TGTGCCAGCAGCTCGACAGGGGTAAATGAAAAACTGTTTTTT,CASSSTGVNEKLFF
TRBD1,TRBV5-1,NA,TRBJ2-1,TGCGCCAGCAGCTTGGCGGGGACAGGGAACAATGAGCAGTTCTTC,CASSLAGTGNNEQFF
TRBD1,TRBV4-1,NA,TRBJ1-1,TGCGCCAGCAGCCCTTGGGACAGGGGAGGGAACACTGAAGCTTTCTTT,CASSPWDRGGNTEAFF
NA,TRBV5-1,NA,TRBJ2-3,TGCGCCAGCAGCTTGTGGGATACGCAGTATTTT,CASSLWDTQYF
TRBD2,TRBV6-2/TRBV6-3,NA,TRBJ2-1,TGTGCCAGCAGTTACCGGGGACTACTGAGCTCCTACAATGAGCAGTTCTTC,CASSYRGLLSSYNEQFF